These 21 T cell receptor beta chains were all obtained from the same sample, sequenced in a study of CXCR3-negative and CXCR3-positive naive CD8 T cells. 5' RACE that incorporated UMI labels was used to prepare the TRB cDNA libraries. TCRdb reanalyzed the 5' RACE reads, giving one entry per CDR3 protein sequence and no DNA. Its clone listing holds over 45,000 distinct CDR3 sequences. The sample comprised memory CD8+ T cells from blood. All receptors come from a human donor in good health. Some clones in this sample may be carry-over from other donors' samples.

The chain carries TRBV28 and TRBJ2-3. The CDR3 consists of 15 residues. CDR1 and CDR2 (germline): MDHEN, SYDVKM. This chain's CDR3 is CASSLGSADVDTQYF. Filled out from reference TRBV28 and TRBJ2-3, the complete variable domain reads DVKVTQSSRYLVKRTGEKVFLECVQDMDHENMFWYRQDPGLGLRLIYFSYDVKMKEKGDIPEGYSVSREKKERFSLILESASTNQTSMYLCASSLGSADVDTQYFGPGTRLTVL.

The chain couples TRBV7-9 to TRBJ1-1; the TCRdb call, TRBD1, lacks DNA for checking. The CDR3 is 14 residues long. Germline V CDR1 and CDR2: SEHNR, FQNEAQ (reference sequence). This chain's CDR3 is CASTHRNMNTEAFF.

The chain recombines TRBV12-3 or TRBV12-4 with TRBJ1-1; TCRdb outputs TRBD1, but without DNA this stays unchecked. This CDR3 has 15 residues. CDR3 amino acids: CASSSGGGMNTEAFF.

The J gene is TRBJ1-1, the V gene TRBV2; TCRdb selects TRBD1, and the lack of DNA leaves this call unchecked. The CDR3 is 14 amino acids. Germline loops: CDR1 SNHLY, CDR2 FYNNEI. CDR3: CASRGTDENTEAFF.

The rearrangement joins TRBV12-3 or TRBV12-4 to TRBJ2-1; the TCRdb D gene call, TRBD2, has no DNA to confirm it. The CDR3 has 13 amino acids. This chain's CDR3 is CASRPGLLNEQFF.

J is TRBJ2-7 and V is TRBV6-5. The germline V gene has CDR1 MNHEY and CDR2 SVGAGI. CDR3 length equals 14 residues. CDR3 in amino acids: CASSFRTATYEQYF.

This chain connects TRBV6-2 or TRBV6-3 to TRBJ2-2. CDR1 MNHEY and CDR2 SVGEGT come from the germline V gene. The CDR3 spans 13 residues. The CDR3 sequence: CASSVSLTGELFF.

The J gene is TRBJ2-2, the V gene TRBV5-6. The germline V gene encodes CDR1 SGHDT and CDR2 YYEEEE. The CDR3 runs to 11 residues. CDR3 region: CASSYLGELFF. Full variable domain (outside the CDR3, taken from reference TRBV5-6 and TRBJ2-2): DAGVTQSPTHLIKTRGQQVTLRCSPKSGHDTVSWYQQALGQGPQFIFQYYEEEERQRGNFPDRFSGHQFPNYSSELNVNALLLGDSALYLCASSYLGELFFGEGSRLTVL.

The V and J genes are TRBV25-1 and TRBJ2-7; TCRdb gives TRBD1 as the D gene, but with no DNA this cannot be confirmed. CDR1 is MGHDK and CDR2 is SYGVNS in the germline V gene. The CDR3 is made up of 11 amino acids. This chain's CDR3 is CATRGGIEQYF.

The chain has TRBV7-9 and TRBJ2-7; there is no DNA to check the TCRdb D call of TRBD2. Per the germline V gene, CDR1 is SEHNR and CDR2 is FQNEAQ (reference sequence). The length of the CDR3 is 14 residues. CDR3 region: CASSGVRVGWEQYF.

The chain is built from TRBV20-1 and TRBJ1-2; TCRdb selects TRBD1, and the lack of DNA leaves this call unchecked. The CDR3 consists of 13 residues. Germline assignment: CDR1 DFQATT and CDR2 SNEGSKA (reference sequence). The chain's CDR3 is CSAEDRGDYGYTF.

V is TRBV5-1 and J is TRBJ2-7; TCRdb selects TRBD2, and the lack of DNA leaves this call unchecked. CDR1 SGHRS and CDR2 YFSETQ come from the germline V gene. The CDR3 runs 14 residues. The CDR3: CASSLASGKDEQYF.

This chain uses TRBV28 with TRBJ2-4. This CDR3 spans 16 amino acids. Germline values: CDR1 MDHEN, CDR2 SYDVKM. The CDR3 protein is CASSLGRRLAKNIQYF.

The V gene is TRBV5-6, the J gene TRBJ1-4. Germline lookup yields CDR1 SGHDT and CDR2 YYEEEE. This CDR3 spans 16 amino acids. The CDR3 spells CASSLRVSATNEKLFF.

This chain uses TRBV20-1 with TRBJ2-2; no DNA is available, so the TRBD1 call from TCRdb remains unchecked. CDR1 is DFQATT and CDR2 is SNEGSKA in the germline V gene (reference sequence). The CDR3 totals 13 residues. The CDR3 loop is CSVRLFTGGELFF.

The chain recombines TRBV18 with TRBJ2-3. The CDR3 has 14 residues. CDR1 KGHSH and CDR2 LQKENI come from the germline V gene. This CDR3 is CASSPSIGTDTQYF.

The CDR3 is CSDWGTSGGVETQYF. The chain links TRBV29-1 to TRBJ2-5; the TCRdb call, TRBD2, lacks DNA for checking. The CDR3 covers 15 residues. The germline V gene has CDR1 SQVTM and CDR2 ANQGSEA.

This chain links TRBV10-2 with TRBJ2-1; TCRdb selects TRBD2, and the lack of DNA leaves this call unchecked. The CDR3 length is 15 residues. Germline loops: CDR1 WSHSY, CDR2 SAAADI. This CDR3 is CASSALAGGVGEQFF.

The chain links TRBV7-9 to TRBJ2-1; TCRdb's D gene call, TRBD2, goes unchecked for lack of DNA. Germline loops: CDR1 SEHNR, CDR2 FQNEAQ (reference sequence). There are 17 residues in the CDR3. The CDR3 region is CASSPPSGSPPDNEQFF.

The chain is built from TRBV6-5 and TRBJ2-4; the TRBD2 assignment by TCRdb is unverifiable without DNA. Germline V gene lookup returns CDR1 MNHEY and CDR2 SVGAGI. The CDR3 consists of 14 residues. The CDR3 loop reads CASSYVGGENIQYF.

The chain employs TRBV9 and TRBJ2-1. Germline values: CDR1 SGDLS, CDR2 YYNGEE. The CDR3 is made up of 12 amino acids. The CDR3 spells CASSVDYNEQFF.